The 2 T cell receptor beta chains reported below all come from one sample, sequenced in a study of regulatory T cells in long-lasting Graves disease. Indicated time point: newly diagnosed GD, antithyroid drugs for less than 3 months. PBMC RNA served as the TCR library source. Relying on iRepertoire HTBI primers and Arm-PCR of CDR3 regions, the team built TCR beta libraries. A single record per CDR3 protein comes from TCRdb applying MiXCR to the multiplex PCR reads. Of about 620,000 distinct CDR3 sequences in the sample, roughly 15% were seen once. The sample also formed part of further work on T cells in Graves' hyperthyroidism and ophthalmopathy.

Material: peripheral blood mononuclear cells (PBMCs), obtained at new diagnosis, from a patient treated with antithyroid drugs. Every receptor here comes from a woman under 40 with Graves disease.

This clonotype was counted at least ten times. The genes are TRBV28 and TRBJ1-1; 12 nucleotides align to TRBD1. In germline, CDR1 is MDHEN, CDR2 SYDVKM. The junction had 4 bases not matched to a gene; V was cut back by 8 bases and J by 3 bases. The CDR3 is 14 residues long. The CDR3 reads CASRDRGRDTEAFF. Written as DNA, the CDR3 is TGTGCCAGCCGGGACAGGGGGCGCGACACTGAAGCTTTCTTT.

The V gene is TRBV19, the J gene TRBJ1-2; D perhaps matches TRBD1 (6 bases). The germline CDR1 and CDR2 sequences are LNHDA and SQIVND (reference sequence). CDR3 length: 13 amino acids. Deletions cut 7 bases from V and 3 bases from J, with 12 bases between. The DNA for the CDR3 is TGTGCCAGTACTGTCGGGGGCGACTATGGCTACACCTTC. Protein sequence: CASTVGGDYGYTF.